Below are 20 T cell receptor beta chains sequenced from a single sample in a study of blood T cell repertoires in COVID-19. Generated by immunoSEQ multiplex PCR, the TCRdb table keeps only in-frame clones and is missing some. The sample yields 40,000 to 50,000 clones, under 90% seen once. The sample comprised peripheral blood. These TCRs come from a human donor in a cohort sampled during active COVID-19.

This chain uses TRBV7-2 with TRBJ2-7; a weak D match, TRBD2 (6 bases). V was trimmed by 5 bases and J by 2 bases, leaving 10 bases between them. From germline, CDR1 is SGHTA and CDR2 FQGNSA. This CDR3 is built from 13 residues. The CDR3 nucleotides are TGTGCCAGCAGCGTACTAGCACCCTACGAGCAGTACTTC. Translating gives CASSVLAPYEQYF.

This chain connects TRBV6-6 to TRBJ2-7; the match to TRBD1 covers 7 bases. After removal of 5 bases from V and 3 bases from J, the junction contained 7 bases not matched to a gene. Germline CDR1 reads MNHNY; CDR2 reads SVGAGI (reference sequence). The length of the CDR3 is 14 residues. CDR3 in DNA: TGTGCCAGCAGTGACCGACAGGGCCGCTACGAGCAGTACTTC. Its translation is CASSDRQGRYEQYF.

This clone was recorded only once. The chain carries TRBV18 and TRBJ2-7, with 8 bases identical to TRBD2. Per germline, CDR1 KGHSH and CDR2 LQKENI. This CDR3 contains 15 residues. J gave up 3 bases and V 1 base, and 5 bases lay outside the gene matches. CDR3 sequence: CASSPRGGTFYEQYF. For the CDR3, the DNA is TGTGCCAGCTCACCACGCGGGGGGACCTTCTACGAGCAGTACTTC.

The chain couples TRBV7-6 to TRBJ1-5, with TRBD1 as a possible D gene (5 bases). This CDR3 contains 14 residues. Trimming pared 1 base from V and 6 bases from J, leaving 10 bases between. Per the germline V gene, CDR1 is SGHVS and CDR2 is FNYEAQ. In nucleotides, the CDR3 is TGTGCCAGCAGCTTAGGGGGCCTCGGTCAGCCCCAGCATTTT. It is translated as CASSLGGLGQPQHF.

The table lists this clone with a count of one. The CDR3 is CASSPAEGLEKLFF. CDR3 nucleotide sequence: TGTGCCAGCAGCCCCGCGGAGGGTCTAGAAAAACTGTTTTTT. The chain links TRBV6-2 or TRBV6-3 to TRBJ1-4, with D unresolved. V lost 6 bases and J 8 bases, leaving 16 bases between the germline ends. Germline V lookup: CDR1 MNHEY, CDR2 SVGEGT. CDR3 length: 14 amino acids.

The V and J genes are TRBV7-2 and TRBJ1-1; D not certain. The CDR3 has 13 residues. Germline V CDR1 and CDR2: SGHTA, FQGNSA. V lost 5 bases and J lost 6, with 13 bases in between. CDR3 residues: CASSRLSRAEAFF. DNA for the CDR3: TGTGCCAGCAGCCGGTTGAGTCGGGCTGAAGCTTTCTTT.

This chain uses TRBV18 with TRBJ1-1, with D unresolved. Between the trimmed V and J ends, which lost 6 bases and 3 bases, there was a span of 11 bases. The CDR3 spans 13 residues. Germline values: CDR1 KGHSH, CDR2 LQKENI. CDR3 sequence: CASSVGTDTEAFF. Written as DNA, the CDR3 is TGTGCCAGCTCGGTGGGCACCGACACTGAAGCTTTCTTT.

V gene TRBV4-2 combines with J gene TRBJ1-2; D not resolved. Per the germline V gene, CDR1 is LGHNA and CDR2 is YNFKEQ. Trimming cost V 2 bases and J 4 bases, with 14 bases left between them. CDR3 size: 15 residues. CDR3 in amino acids: CASSQRADDGYGYTF. The CDR3 nucleotides are TGTGCCAGCAGCCAACGAGCCGATGATGGCTATGGCTACACCTTC.

This clone was counted only a few times. This sequence joins TRBV19 and TRBJ2-7, with a possible D match to TRBD2 (6 bases). Trimming took 6 bases from V and 6 from J, leaving 12 bases between them. CDR3 length: 12 amino acids. Germline values: CDR1 LNHDA, CDR2 SQIVND (reference sequence). The CDR3 protein is CASSPGDLEQYF. The CDR3 bases are TGTGCCAGTAGCCCGGGGGATCTCGAGCAGTACTTC.

The J gene is TRBJ1-2, the V gene TRBV6-5; 7 bases are shared with TRBD1. Germline CDR1 and CDR2: MNHEY and SVGAGI. V dropped 8 bases and J dropped 3; count of bases not matched to a gene: 3. CDR3 length: 12 amino acids. CDR3 sequence: CASWGTDYGYTF. DNA for the CDR3: TGTGCCAGCTGGGGGACAGACTATGGCTACACCTTC.

This chain connects TRBV13 to TRBJ1-2; D possibly corresponds to TRBD1 (6 bases). Germline V gene lookup returns CDR1 PRHDT and CDR2 FYEKMQ (reference sequence). Trimming shortened V by 0 bases and J by 2 bases, and 13 bases separated the two germline ends. CDR3 length: 16 amino acids. The CDR3 loop is CASSLGGGRRNYGYTF. CDR3 bases: TGTGCCAGCAGCTTAGGCGGGGGGCGAAGAAACTATGGCTACACCTTC.

The chain employs TRBV19 and TRBJ1-2, with 9 positions matching TRBD1. The CDR3 runs 14 residues. In germline, CDR1 is LNHDA, CDR2 SQIVND (reference sequence). The junction had 6 bases not matched to a gene; V was cut back by 6 bases and J by 4 bases. CDR3 loop: CASRNRGLLYGYTF. The CDR3 DNA follows: TGTGCCAGTAGGAACAGGGGGCTACTCTATGGCTACACCTTC.

This clone was seen only a few times. The CDR3 region has the DNA TGTGCCAGCAGCGCCAGAGGGTCCACCGGGGAGCTGTTTTTT. The encoded protein is CASSARGSTGELFF. The rearrangement uses TRBV9 and TRBJ2-2, with D perhaps TRBD2 (5 bases). Germline V gene data show CDR1 as SGDLS and CDR2 as YYNGEE. With 3 bases removed from V and 4 bases from J, the gap between germline ends came to 10 bases. This CDR3 is 14 amino acids long.

The chain recombines TRBV5-8 with TRBJ2-7; TRBD2 agrees at 12 bases. CDR3 length: 15 residues. The germline V gene has CDR1 SGHTS and CDR2 YDEGEE. With V trimmed by 3 bases and J by 3 bases, 4 bases remained unmatched. The CDR3 loop reads CASSSPGLAGYEQYF. The CDR3 DNA sequence: TGTGCCAGCAGCTCCCCGGGACTAGCGGGCTACGAGCAGTACTTC. The variable domain in full, completed from reference TRBV5-8 and TRBJ2-7, reads EAGVTQSPTHLIKTRGQQATLRCSPISGHTSVYWYQQALGLGLQFLLWYDEGEERNRGNFPPRFSGRQFPNYSSELNVNALELEDSALYLCASSSPGLAGYEQYFGPGTRLTVT.

The genes are TRBV29-1 and TRBJ1-1; D unclear. The V end was cut by 4 bases, the J end by 5 bases, with 11 bases between. The CDR3 contains 12 residues. Per germline, CDR1 SQVTM and CDR2 ANQGSEA. CDR3 residues: CSVVFGGTEAFF. CDR3 in DNA: TGCAGCGTTGTCTTCGGCGGGACTGAAGCTTTCTTT.

J is TRBJ1-2 and V is TRBV19; TRBD1 might be the D (5 bases). Deletions cut 2 bases from V and 4 bases from J, with 14 bases between. There are 15 residues in the CDR3. Germline V gene lookup returns CDR1 LNHDA and CDR2 SQIVND (reference sequence). The CDR3 DNA follows: TGTGCCAGTAGTATATTAAGGGGCCAGGGCTATGGCTACACCTTC. It encodes CASSILRGQGYGYTF.

The chain carries TRBV11-2 and TRBJ2-7; D gene unclear. The germline gives CDR1 SGHAT, CDR2 FQNNGV. Trimming pared 8 bases from V and 5 bases from J, leaving 10 bases between. The CDR3 extends over 11 amino acids. CDR3 nucleotide sequence: TGTGCCAGCTTCCGTGGCCACGAGCAGTACTTC. It is translated as CASFRGHEQYF.

This rearrangement joins TRBV6-1 to TRBJ1-2, with TRBD1 identical over 11 bases. Germline assignment: CDR1 MNHNS and CDR2 SASEGT. J was trimmed by 9 bases and V by 0 bases; bases with no gene match: 3. The CDR3 has 14 amino acids. The CDR3 is CASSEAGTGGSYTF. The CDR3 DNA reads as TGTGCCAGCAGTGAAGCAGGGACAGGGGGAAGCTACACCTTC.

The chain uses TRBV6-5 and TRBJ1-3; TRBD1 aligns across 7 bases. Per the germline V gene, CDR1 is MNHEY and CDR2 is SVGAGI. The CDR3 has 15 residues. With V trimmed by 11 bases and J by 0 bases, 10 bases remained unmatched. The DNA of the CDR3 is TGTGCCGTCCGCTGGGACAGCCGCTCTGGAAACACCATATATTTT. Protein sequence: CAVRWDSRSGNTIYF.

Regarding this clone: Other DNA sequences in this sample translate to the same CDR3. This rearrangement joins TRBV4-3 to TRBJ1-1; tentative D call: TRBD1 (5 bases). The CDR3 is made up of 16 amino acids. V lost 1 base and J lost 5, with 17 bases in between. CDR1 is LGHNA and CDR2 is YSLEER in the germline V gene. Written as DNA, the CDR3 is TGCGCCAGCAGCCAAGCAGGGCTAGATGCCGATACTGAAGCTTTCTTT. Its translation is CASSQAGLDADTEAFF.